The subject of this entry is one T cell receptor (beta chain). In the study's own analysis: Quantification of nucleated cells was approximated via reference gene primer amplification. Some clones are missing from TCRdb's copy, which holds only in-frame ones; the method was immunoSEQ multiplex PCR. That table gives V, J and clone size, and the DNA gave D and trimming. The sample gives over 40,000 clones, about 88% of which show up once; roughly a quarter is in the top ten. The sample originates from a study of blood T cell repertoires in COVID-19. Study overall: Collection of acute and convalescent COVID-19 samples took place in the United States, Italy and Spain. PBMCs, B-cell-depleted T cells, or T cells were the source of the cDNA or gDNA that made up the material.

The CDR3 length is 14 residues. The germline V gene has CDR1 LGHDT and CDR2 YNNKEL (reference sequence). V lost 8 bases and J 5 bases, leaving 18 bases between the germline ends. The sequence came from a human donor in a cohort sampled during active COVID-19. The sample was peripheral blood. This chain joins TRBV3-1 (or the pseudogene TRBV3-2) and TRBJ2-5; TRBD1 might be the D (5 bases). The CDR3 DNA follows: TGTGCCAGCTCCCGGGTAGGGGCAGGGGAGACCCAGTACTTC. This translates into CASSRVGAGETQYF.